The clone carrying this T cell receptor beta chain was seen only a few times. CDR3 length: 15 residues. Germline V gene sequence: CDR1 SGHRS, CDR2 YFSETQ. After removal of 4 bases from V and 3 bases from J, the junction contained 4 bases not matched to a gene. Clones were sequenced by immunoSEQ multiplex PCR, and TCRdb holds only the in-frame ones, with some missing. This table holds fewer than 400,000 clones, approximately 90% found once. The data were obtained in a study of blood T cell repertoires in COVID-19. The clonotype was recovered from a young man who had recovered from COVID-19. V and J are TRBV5-1 and TRBJ1-5, with 10 bases lining up with TRBD1. The specimen sequenced was PBMCs or T cells enriched from blood (not recorded which). CDR3 DNA: TGCGCCAGCAGCCCCGGGACAGGGGACAATCAGCCCCAGCATTTT. Residues: CASSPGTGDNQPQHF.